This TCR beta chain was obtained from a study of T cells after yellow fever vaccination (dated by TCRdb to between 2018 and 2020). General notes on the study: The SMART-Seq v4 Ultra Low Input RNA kit was used to prepare libraries from fractions with low cell numbers. Blood was collected at multiple timepoints before and after primary and secondary immunization, and bulk PBMC replicates and cell subsets were isolated. Two healthy male donors, one aged 18 to 30 and one aged 30 to 40 years, were included in the cohort. Bulk TCR alpha and beta repertoires were sequenced longitudinally to track T-cell clones before and after primary and booster YFV17D yellow fever vaccination. What the authors observed across the whole study: Because the study included only a couple of donors, the extent to which the findings can be generalized is limited. After the booster, most clones that had expanded after primary vaccination were detected again (approximately 96% of CD4 and about 88% of CD8), suggesting broad maintenance of memory. Compared with the primary T-cell response, the secondary T-cell response was faster but weaker, reaching its peak on day 5 rather than on day 15. A small share of clonotypes was detected in both CD4 and CD8 compartments, with the overlap likely arising from convergent recombination. Computational filtering was required because FACS-sorted repertoires could contain abundant contaminating clonotypes from the bulk population.

For sequencing, an Illumina NovaSeq 6000 was employed. TCR cDNA was synthesized by 5'RACE template switching, through which a universal primer site and unique molecular identifiers were introduced. Priming of cDNA synthesis was performed from both the TCR alpha and TCR beta constant segments. Library amplification used two PCR steps, and the second PCR step added sample barcodes and sequencing adapters. Libraries were sequenced on Illumina HiSeq 2500 (2x100 bp) or NovaSeq (2x150 bp). The study's processing was this. MIGEC handled demultiplexing of reads and collapsing into UMI consensus sequences, while MiXCR performed V(D)J alignment. Vaccine-responding clonotypes were identified with edgeR using replicate PBMC samples, with FDR below 0.01 and a log2 fold change above 5 up to day 15 being required. CD4 or CD8 identity was assigned to each bulk clonotype according to whether the clonotype was present at higher abundance in the sequenced CD4 repertoire or the sequenced CD8 repertoire. The public reads were quality trimmed at Q25 with fastp and then assembled into clones with MiXCR by TCRdb, keeping productive beta chains. Entries are consolidated by CDR3 protein sequence, retaining the most common genes and DNA. These V and J calls rely on TCRdb rather than the paper's analysis. This sample gives hundreds of thousands of distinct CDR3 sequences in total; 18% of them show up just once. The ten largest make up about a sixth of the sample.

This clonotype was seen repeatedly, ten times or more. This clone's antigen is unknown. Base qualities were left out, and no much larger clone turns up one base away. CDR1 and CDR2, per the germline V gene (reference sequence), are SEHNR and FQNEAQ. The CDR3 runs 15 amino acids, cysteine and phenylalanine included. Just the 45-base CDR3 DNA is kept, in frame starting at base 1. V is cut back by 5 bases and J by 3 bases, with 8 bases in the junction unmatched. The treatment or condition label corresponds to: live attenuated yellow fever vaccine strain. At every blood-draw timepoint, two biological replicates of bulk PBMCs were collected. A standard Ficoll-Paque protocol was used to isolate PBMCs from peripheral blood. TriZol was used to extract RNA from bulk PBMCs, CD4 and CD8 fractions, and dextramer-positive and dextramer-negative fractions.

The input for sequencing was PBMCs, taken before the yellow fever booster vaccination. This clonotype was obtained from a young man who received the YFV17D yellow fever vaccine. The sequence links TRBV7-9 to TRBJ2-5; a stretch of 8 junction bases matches TRBD2. The CDR3 reads CASSPTGGAKETQYF. The sequenced DNA: TGTGCCAGCAGCCCAACGGGGGGGGCTAAAGAGACCCAGTACTTC.